The clone carrying this T cell receptor (beta chain) was observed many times. Other DNA variants within this sample encode the same CDR3. Using MiXCR, TCRdb re-called clones from the PCR reads. The sample carries about 16,000 clones, approximately 32% recorded once. The sample belongs to a study of metastatic and nonmetastatic thyroid tumors. Thyroid surgery took place with no prior treatment in any patient. Sequenced sample: tumor tissue. The source of this sequence is a female donor with papillary thyroid cancer or a benign thyroid nodule (not recorded which). Some clones in this sample may be carry-over from other donors' samples.

CDR3 sequence: CASSVATYTDTQYF. The DNA for the CDR3 is TGTGCCAGCAGCGTAGCTACGTACACAGATACGCAGTATTTT. The rearrangement joins TRBV9 to TRBJ2-3, with D unclear. This CDR3 is 14 amino acids long. Per the germline V gene, CDR1 is SGDLS and CDR2 is YYNGEE. The germline V and J ends were trimmed by 0 bases and 2 bases, with 7 bases remaining between them.